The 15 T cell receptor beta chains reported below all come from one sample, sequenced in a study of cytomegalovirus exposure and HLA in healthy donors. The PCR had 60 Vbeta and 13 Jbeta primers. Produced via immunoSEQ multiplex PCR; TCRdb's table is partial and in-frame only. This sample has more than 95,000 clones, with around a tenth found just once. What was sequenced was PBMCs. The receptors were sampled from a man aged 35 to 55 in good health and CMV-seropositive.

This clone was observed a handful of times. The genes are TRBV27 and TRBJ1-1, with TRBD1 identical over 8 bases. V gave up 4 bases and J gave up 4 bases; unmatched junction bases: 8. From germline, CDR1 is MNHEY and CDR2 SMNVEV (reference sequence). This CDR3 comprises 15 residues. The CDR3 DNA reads TGTGCCAGCAGTTCCAGACAGGGGAGGGTCACTGAAGCTTTCTTT. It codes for CASSSRQGRVTEAFF.

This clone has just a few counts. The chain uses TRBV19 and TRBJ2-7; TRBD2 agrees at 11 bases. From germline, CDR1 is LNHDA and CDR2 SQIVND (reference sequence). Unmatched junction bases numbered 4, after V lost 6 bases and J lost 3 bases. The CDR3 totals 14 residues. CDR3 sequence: CASSAGTSGYEQYF. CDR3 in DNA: TGTGCCAGTAGCGCCGGGACTAGCGGCTACGAGCAGTACTTC.

The CDR3 sequence: CATLDTGKPQETQYF. CDR3 DNA sequence: TGTGCCACCTTGGACACAGGGAAACCCCAAGAGACCCAGTACTTC. The V gene is TRBV15, the J gene TRBJ2-5; maybe TRBD1 (6 bases). The CDR3 sequence is 15 residues long. Germline values: CDR1 LNHNV, CDR2 YYDKDF (reference sequence). The V gene lost 8 bases and the J gene lost 1 base, with 17 bases spanning the gap.

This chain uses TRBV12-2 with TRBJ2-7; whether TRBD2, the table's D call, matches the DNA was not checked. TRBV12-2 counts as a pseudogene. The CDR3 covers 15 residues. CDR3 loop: CASRPGLAGTYEQYF. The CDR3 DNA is TGTGCAAGTCGCCCCGGACTAGCGGGTACTTACGAGCAGTACTTC.

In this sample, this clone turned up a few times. The DNA for the CDR3 is TGTGCCAGCAGCTTGGAGGGAAGGGGCTATGGCTACACCTTC. This sequence encodes CASSLEGRGYGYTF. This chain joins TRBV5-4 and TRBJ1-2; a weak D match, TRBD1 (5 bases). V gave up 0 bases and J gave up 4 bases, with 10 bases separating them. Germline CDR1 reads SGHNT; CDR2 reads YYREEE (reference sequence). This CDR3 has 14 amino acids.

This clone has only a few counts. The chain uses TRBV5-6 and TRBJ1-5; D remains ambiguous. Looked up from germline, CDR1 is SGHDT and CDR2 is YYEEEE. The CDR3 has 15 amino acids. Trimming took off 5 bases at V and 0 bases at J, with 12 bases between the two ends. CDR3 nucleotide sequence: TGTGCCAGCAGTATAGGAGGGATTAGCAATCAGCCCCAGCATTTT. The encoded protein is CASSIGGISNQPQHF.

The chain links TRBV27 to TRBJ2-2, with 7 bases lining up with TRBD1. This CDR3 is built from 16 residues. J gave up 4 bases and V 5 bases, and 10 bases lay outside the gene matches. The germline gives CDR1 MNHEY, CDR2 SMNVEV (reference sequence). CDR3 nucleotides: TGTGCCAGCAGTATATATATTACAGGGGTCACCGGGGAGCTGTTTTTT. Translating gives CASSIYITGVTGELFF.

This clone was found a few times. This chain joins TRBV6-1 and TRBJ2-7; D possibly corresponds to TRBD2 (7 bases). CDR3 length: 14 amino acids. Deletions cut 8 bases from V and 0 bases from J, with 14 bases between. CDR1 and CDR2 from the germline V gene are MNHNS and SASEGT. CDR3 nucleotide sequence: TGTGCCAGCCGGGGAGGGGGGATCTCCTACGAGCAGTACTTC. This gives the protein CASRGGGISYEQYF.

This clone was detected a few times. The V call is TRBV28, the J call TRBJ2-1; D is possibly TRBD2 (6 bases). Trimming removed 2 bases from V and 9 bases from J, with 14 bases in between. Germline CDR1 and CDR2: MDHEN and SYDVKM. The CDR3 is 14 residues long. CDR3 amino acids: CASSLVGGSVEQFF. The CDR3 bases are TGTGCCAGCAGTTTAGTTGGGGGGAGCGTTGAGCAGTTCTTC. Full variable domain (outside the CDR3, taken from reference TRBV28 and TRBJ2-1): DVKVTQSSRYLVKRTGEKVFLECVQDMDHENMFWYRQDPGLGLRLIYFSYDVKMKEKGDIPEGYSVSREKKERFSLILESASTNQTSMYLCASSLVGGSVEQFFGPGTRLTVL.

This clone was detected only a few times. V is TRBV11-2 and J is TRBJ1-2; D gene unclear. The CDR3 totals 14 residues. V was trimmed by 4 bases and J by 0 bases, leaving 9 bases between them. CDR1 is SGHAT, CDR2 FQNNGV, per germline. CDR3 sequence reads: CASSSGGPNYGYTF. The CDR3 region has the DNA TGTGCCAGCAGCTCAGGAGGCCCTAACTATGGCTACACCTTC.

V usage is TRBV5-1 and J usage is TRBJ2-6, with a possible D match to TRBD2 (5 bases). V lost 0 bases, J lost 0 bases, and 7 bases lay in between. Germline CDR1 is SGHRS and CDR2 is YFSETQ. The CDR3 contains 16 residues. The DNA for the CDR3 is TGCGCCAGCAGCTTGGACGGGAACTCTGGGGCCAACGTCCTGACTTTC. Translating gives CASSLDGNSGANVLTF.

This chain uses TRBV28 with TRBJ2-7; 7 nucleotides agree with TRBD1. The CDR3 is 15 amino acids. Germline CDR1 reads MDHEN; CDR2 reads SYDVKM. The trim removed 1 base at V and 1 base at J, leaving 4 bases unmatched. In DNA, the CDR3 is TGTGCCAGCAGTTTATCCGGGACAGAATCCTACGAGCAGTACTTC. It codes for CASSLSGTESYEQYF. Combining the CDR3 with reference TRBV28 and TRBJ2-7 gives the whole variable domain DVKVTQSSRYLVKRTGEKVFLECVQDMDHENMFWYRQDPGLGLRLIYFSYDVKMKEKGDIPEGYSVSREKKERFSLILESASTNQTSMYLCASSLSGTESYEQYFGPGTRLTVT.

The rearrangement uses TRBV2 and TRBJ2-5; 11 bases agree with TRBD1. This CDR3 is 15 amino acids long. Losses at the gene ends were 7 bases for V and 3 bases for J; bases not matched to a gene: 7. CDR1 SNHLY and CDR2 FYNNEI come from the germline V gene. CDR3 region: CASIAGTGGKETQYF. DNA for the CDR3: TGTGCCAGCATAGCCGGGACAGGGGGTAAAGAGACCCAGTACTTC.

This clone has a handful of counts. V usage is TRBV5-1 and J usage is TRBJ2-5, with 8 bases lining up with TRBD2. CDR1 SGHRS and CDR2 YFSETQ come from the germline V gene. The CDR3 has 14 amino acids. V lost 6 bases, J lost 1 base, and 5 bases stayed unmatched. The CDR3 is CASKAGGTQETQYF. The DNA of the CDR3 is TGCGCCAGCAAGGCGGGAGGTACCCAAGAGACCCAGTACTTC. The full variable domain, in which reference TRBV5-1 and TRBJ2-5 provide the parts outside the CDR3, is KAGVTQTPRYLIKTRGQQVTLSCSPISGHRSVSWYQQTPGQGLQFLFEYFSETQRNKGNFPGRFSGRQFSNSRSEMNVSTLELGDSALYLCASKAGGTQETQYFGPGTRLLVL.

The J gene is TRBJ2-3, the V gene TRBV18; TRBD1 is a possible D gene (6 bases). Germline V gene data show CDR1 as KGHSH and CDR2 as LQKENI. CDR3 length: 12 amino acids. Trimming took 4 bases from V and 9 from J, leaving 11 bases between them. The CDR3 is CASSLNRDTQYF. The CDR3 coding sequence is TGTGCCAGCTCACTGAACAGGGACACGCAGTATTTT.